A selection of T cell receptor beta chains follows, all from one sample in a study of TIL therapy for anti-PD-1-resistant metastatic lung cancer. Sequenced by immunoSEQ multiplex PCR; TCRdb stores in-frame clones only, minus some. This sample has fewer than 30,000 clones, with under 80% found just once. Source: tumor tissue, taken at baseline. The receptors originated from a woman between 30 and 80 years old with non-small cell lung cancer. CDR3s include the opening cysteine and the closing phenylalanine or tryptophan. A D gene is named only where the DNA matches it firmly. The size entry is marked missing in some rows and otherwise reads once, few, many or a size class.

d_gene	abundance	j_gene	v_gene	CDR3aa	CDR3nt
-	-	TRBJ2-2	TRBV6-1	CASRGGKNTGELFF	TGTGCCAGCAGAGGCGGGAAAAATACCGGGGAGCTGTTTTTT
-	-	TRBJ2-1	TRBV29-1	CSALFRGNNEQFF	TGCAGCGCTCTATTTCGGGGGAACAATGAGCAGTTCTTC
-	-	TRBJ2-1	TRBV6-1	CASSEEVRPNGLYNEQFF	TGTGCCAGCAGTGAAGAGGTCAGACCTAACGGCCTCTACAATGAGCAGTTCTTC
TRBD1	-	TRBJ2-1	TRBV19	CASSRSLGQGGYNEQFF	TGTGCCAGTAGTAGATCCCTCGGACAGGGTGGCTACAATGAGCAGTTCTTC
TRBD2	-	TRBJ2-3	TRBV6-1	CASSAATGLAGDTQYF	TGTGCCAGCAGTGCTGCCACCGGACTAGCAGGGGATACGCAGTATTTT
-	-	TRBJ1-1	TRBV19	CARIPAGGAGTEAFF	TGTGCCAGGATTCCTGCCGGAGGGGCAGGGACTGAAGCTTTCTTT
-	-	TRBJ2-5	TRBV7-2	CASSSRGGTEETQYF	TGTGCCAGCAGCTCCCGGGGCGGGACAGAAGAGACCCAGTACTTC
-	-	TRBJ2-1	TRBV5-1	CASSLAGAREQFF	TGCGCCAGCAGCTTAGCTGGCGCCCGGGAGCAGTTCTTC
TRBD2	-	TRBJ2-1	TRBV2	CASSSGRDRSEQFF	TGTGCCAGTTCTAGCGGGAGAGACCGGAGTGAGCAGTTCTTC
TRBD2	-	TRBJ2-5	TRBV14	CASSLAGGLVAQYF	TGTGCCAGCAGCCTAGCGGGAGGGCTGGTGGCCCAGTACTTC
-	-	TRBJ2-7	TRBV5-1	CASSLQSWTVYEQYF	TGCGCCAGCAGCCTCCAGTCGTGGACGGTCTACGAGCAGTACTTC
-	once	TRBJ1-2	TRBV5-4	CASSFGGGKGYTF	TGTGCCAGCAGCTTTGGGGGGGGAAAGGGCTACACCTTC
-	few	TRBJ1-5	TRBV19	CASSISVTGPQPQHF	TGTGCCAGTAGTATATCTGTTACGGGGCCCCAGCCCCAGCATTTT
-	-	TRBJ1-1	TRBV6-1	CASSVSIRSGTEAFF	TGTGCCAGCAGTGTTAGTATTCGGAGCGGCACTGAAGCTTTCTTT
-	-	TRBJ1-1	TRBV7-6	CASSLGKNTEAFF	TGTGCCAGCAGCTTAGGCAAGAACACTGAAGCTTTCTTT
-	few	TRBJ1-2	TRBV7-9	CASSLEVGGYGYTF	TGTGCCAGCAGCTTAGAGGTTGGTGGCTATGGCTACACCTTC
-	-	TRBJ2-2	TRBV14	CASNKGQTRTGELFF	TGTGCCAGCAACAAGGGTCAGACCAGAACCGGGGAGCTGTTTTTT
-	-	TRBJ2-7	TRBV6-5	CASSKNYEQYF	TGTGCCAGCAGTAAGAACTACGAGCAGTACTTC